What follows are 12 T cell receptor beta chains derived from one specimen sequenced in a study of OX40 agonist ivuxolimab in advanced cancers. TCRdb's copy holds only in-frame clones and misses some; the assay was immunoSEQ multiplex PCR. The sample includes 150,000 to 190,000 clones, 94% of them seen just once. The sequencing used CD4+ or CD8+ T cells sorted from blood, collected in a trial of the OX40 agonist ivuxolimab. The source of these receptors is an adult with an advanced solid tumor such as melanoma, head and neck, liver or kidney cancer.

The chain combines TRBV5-1 with TRBJ2-3; the D call may be TRBD1 or TRBD2 (5 bases each). Deletions cut 4 bases from V and 6 bases from J, with 12 bases between. Germline V gives CDR1 SGHRS, CDR2 YFSETQ. This CDR3 has 13 amino acids. The CDR3 DNA reads as TGCGCCAGCAGCCCTAACGAGGGGGATACGCAGTATTTT. Translated: CASSPNEGDTQYF.

This rearrangement joins TRBV6-1 to TRBJ1-5, with D uncertain. V was shortened by 10 bases and J by 2 bases, with 9 bases between the two germline ends. The CDR3 contains 12 residues. Germline V gene lookup returns CDR1 MNHNS and CDR2 SASEGT. For the CDR3, the DNA is TGTGCCACCTCATGGGGCAATCAGCCCCAGCATTTT. Amino acids: CATSWGNQPQHF.

The chain uses TRBV25-1 and TRBJ2-7, with D possibly being TRBD1 (6 bases). V was pared by 4 bases and J by 2 bases, with 9 bases between. Germline V gene lookup returns CDR1 MGHDK and CDR2 SYGVNS. This CDR3 spans 13 amino acids. The CDR3 reads CASSGRQAYEQYF. The DNA of the CDR3 is TGTGCCAGCAGTGGGCGACAGGCCTACGAGCAGTACTTC.

This sequence joins TRBV29-1 and TRBJ2-3, with TRBD1 matching over 8 bases. Germline assignment: CDR1 SQVTM and CDR2 ANQGSEA. Trimming took 7 bases from V and 6 from J; bases not matched to a gene: 15. This CDR3 region has 15 residues. The DNA for the CDR3 is TGCAGCGCCAGACCCGACAGGGGAGCAACGGATACGCAGTATTTT. Translated, it gives CSARPDRGATDTQYF.

The CDR3 sequence is CASSFPDRVRGYTF. The CDR3 nucleotides are TGTGCCAGCTCTTTCCCGGACAGGGTGAGAGGCTACACCTTC. V and J are TRBV28 and TRBJ1-2; 8 nucleotides line up with TRBD1. From germline, CDR1 is MDHEN and CDR2 SYDVKM. The length of the CDR3 is 14 residues. J lost 8 bases, V lost 8 bases, and 13 bases had no gene match.

The CDR3 nucleotides read TGTGCCAGCAGGGGGAGCGGGAGAGTGGGCGGGGAGCTGTTTTTT. Residues: CASRGSGRVGGELFF. The rearrangement joins TRBV27 to TRBJ2-2; 8 bases are shared with TRBD2. Germline loops: CDR1 MNHEY, CDR2 SMNVEV (reference sequence). V was pared by 6 bases and J by 7 bases, with 10 bases of the junction left unmatched. The CDR3 covers 15 residues.

This clone was picked up one time. The rearrangement uses TRBV9 and TRBJ1-1; 9 bases match TRBD1. Germline CDR1 is SGDLS and CDR2 is YYNGEE. With 2 bases clipped from V and 3 bases from J, the junction kept 5 bases outside the gene matches. The CDR3 spans 15 residues. CDR3 in amino acids: CASSVRTGGYTEAFF. The CDR3 DNA reads TGTGCCAGCAGCGTTCGCACAGGGGGCTACACTGAAGCTTTCTTT.

CDR3 region: CASSSTSYNEKLFF. CDR3 DNA sequence: TGTGCCAGCAGCTCCACCTCATATAATGAAAAACTGTTTTTT. The chain combines TRBV7-2 with TRBJ1-4; D is undetermined. The CDR3 consists of 14 residues. V lost 4 bases and J lost 4, with 10 bases in between. Germline V gene sequence: CDR1 SGHTA, CDR2 FQGNSA.

CDR3 protein: CASSEQGEMTQYF. In nucleotides, the CDR3 is TGTGCCAGCTCAGAACAGGGGGAGATGACCCAGTACTTC. The chain uses TRBV18 and TRBJ2-5; 8 nucleotides agree with TRBD1. V shed 5 bases and J 7 bases; nucleotides not matched to a gene: 6. Germline-derived CDR1 and CDR2 are KGHSH and LQKENI. This CDR3 is 13 amino acids long.

V and J are TRBV10-2 and TRBJ2-7; 8 positions match TRBD1. The CDR3 covers 15 residues. From germline, CDR1 is WSHSY and CDR2 SAAADI. The V gene end was trimmed by 5 bases and the J gene end by 2 bases; junction bases not matched to a gene: 8. CDR3 sequence reads: CASSSAGTGPYEQYF. The DNA of the CDR3 is TGCGCCAGCAGTTCGGCCGGGACAGGACCCTACGAGCAGTACTTC.

The chain joins TRBV9 to TRBJ2-7, with 8 bases that match TRBD1. J gave up 3 bases and V 3 bases, and 8 bases lay outside the gene matches. The CDR3 extends over 15 amino acids. CDR1 SGDLS and CDR2 YYNGEE come from the germline V gene. The CDR3 DNA reads TGTGCCAGCAGCGCGGGAGCCGGGACAGGCTACGAGCAGTACTTC. Protein sequence: CASSAGAGTGYEQYF.

V is TRBV28 and J is TRBJ1-2, with D possibly TRBD1 on 5 matching bases. V was clipped by 8 bases and J by 5 bases, with 18 bases between them. The V gene's germline CDR1 is MDHEN and CDR2 SYDVKM. This CDR3 spans 14 amino acids. The CDR3 nucleotides read TGTGCCAGCCTAAGGCCAGGGACCCAATATGGCTACACCTTC. The encoded protein is CASLRPGTQYGYTF.